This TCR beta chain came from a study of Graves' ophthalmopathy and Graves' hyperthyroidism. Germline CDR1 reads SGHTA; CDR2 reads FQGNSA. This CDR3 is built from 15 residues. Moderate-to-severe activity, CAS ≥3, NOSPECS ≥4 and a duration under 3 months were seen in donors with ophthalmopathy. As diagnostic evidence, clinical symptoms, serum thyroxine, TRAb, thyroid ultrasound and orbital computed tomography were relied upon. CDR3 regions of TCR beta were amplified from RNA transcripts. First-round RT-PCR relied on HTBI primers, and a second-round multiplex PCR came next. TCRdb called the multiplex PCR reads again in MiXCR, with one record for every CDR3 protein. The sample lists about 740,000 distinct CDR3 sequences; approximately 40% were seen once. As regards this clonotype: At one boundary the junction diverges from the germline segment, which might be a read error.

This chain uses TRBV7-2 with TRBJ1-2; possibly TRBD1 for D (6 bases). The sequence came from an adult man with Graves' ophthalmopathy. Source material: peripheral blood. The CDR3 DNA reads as TGTGGCAGCAGCTATTCGACAGGAACCAACTATGGCTACACCTTC. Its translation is CGSSYSTGTNYGYTF. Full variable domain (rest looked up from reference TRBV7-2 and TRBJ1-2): GAGVSQSPSNKVTEKGKDVELRCDPISGHTALYWYRQSLGQGLEFLIYFQGNSAPDKSGLPSDRFSAERTGGSVSTLTIQRTQQEDSAVYLCGSSYSTGTNYGYTFGSGTRLTVV.